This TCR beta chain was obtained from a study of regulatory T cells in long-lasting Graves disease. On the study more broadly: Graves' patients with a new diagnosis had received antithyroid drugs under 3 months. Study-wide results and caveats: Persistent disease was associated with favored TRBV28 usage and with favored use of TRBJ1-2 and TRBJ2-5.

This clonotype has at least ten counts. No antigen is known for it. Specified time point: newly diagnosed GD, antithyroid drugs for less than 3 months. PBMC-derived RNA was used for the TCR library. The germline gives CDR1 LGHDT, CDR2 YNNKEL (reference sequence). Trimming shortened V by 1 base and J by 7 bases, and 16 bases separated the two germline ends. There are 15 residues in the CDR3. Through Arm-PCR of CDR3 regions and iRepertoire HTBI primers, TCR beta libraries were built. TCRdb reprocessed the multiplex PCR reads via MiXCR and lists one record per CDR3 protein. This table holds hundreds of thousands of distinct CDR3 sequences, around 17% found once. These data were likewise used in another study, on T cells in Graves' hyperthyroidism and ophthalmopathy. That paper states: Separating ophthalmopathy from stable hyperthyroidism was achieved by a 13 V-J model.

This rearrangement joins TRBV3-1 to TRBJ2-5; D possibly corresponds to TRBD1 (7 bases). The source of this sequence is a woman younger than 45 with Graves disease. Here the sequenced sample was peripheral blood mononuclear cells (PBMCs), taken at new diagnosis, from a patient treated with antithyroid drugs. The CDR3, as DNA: TGTGCCAGCAGCCAAGTCAGGGGGGAGAGGGGGACCCAGTACTTC. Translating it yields CASSQVRGERGTQYF.